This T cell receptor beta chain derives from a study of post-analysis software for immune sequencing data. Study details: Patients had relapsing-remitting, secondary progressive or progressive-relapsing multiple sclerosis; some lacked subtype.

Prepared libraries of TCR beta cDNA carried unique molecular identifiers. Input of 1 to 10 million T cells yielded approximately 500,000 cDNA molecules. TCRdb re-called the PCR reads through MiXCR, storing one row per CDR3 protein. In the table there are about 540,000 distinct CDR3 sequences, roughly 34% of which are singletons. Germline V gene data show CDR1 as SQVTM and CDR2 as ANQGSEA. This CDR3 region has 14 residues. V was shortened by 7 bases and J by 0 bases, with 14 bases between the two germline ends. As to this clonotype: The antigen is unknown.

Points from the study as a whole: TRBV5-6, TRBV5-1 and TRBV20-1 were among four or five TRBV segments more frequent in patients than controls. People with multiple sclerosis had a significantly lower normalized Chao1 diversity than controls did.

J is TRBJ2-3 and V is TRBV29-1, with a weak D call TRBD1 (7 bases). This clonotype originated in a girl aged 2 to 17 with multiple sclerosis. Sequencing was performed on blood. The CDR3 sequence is CSAAGQTSTDTQYF. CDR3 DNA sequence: TGCAGCGCCGCGGGACAGACTAGCACAGATACGCAGTATTTT.